The 19 T cell receptor beta chains below were found in one sample sequenced in a study of cytomegalovirus exposure and HLA in healthy donors. Primers included in the PCR were 60 Vbeta and 13 Jbeta primers. The protocol was immunoSEQ multiplex PCR, while the TCRdb copy is restricted to in-frame clones and leaves out a portion. The sample has approximately 160,000 clones, 60% to 75% seen once; the top ten hold 2.5% to 3%. The source material was PBMCs. These receptor sequences come from a woman aged 50 to 65 in good health and CMV-seropositive.

This sequence joins TRBV2 and TRBJ2-7; 7 nucleotides agree with TRBD1. The V gene end was trimmed by 4 bases and the J gene end by 4 bases; junction bases not matched to a gene: 7. CDR3 length equals 14 residues. Germline V gives CDR1 SNHLY, CDR2 FYNNEI. CDR3 region: CASSVLGQSYEQYF. The CDR3 DNA is TGTGCCAGCAGTGTATTGGGACAGAGTTACGAGCAGTACTTC.

This clone appeared a single time. The chain combines TRBV9 with TRBJ2-1, with D perhaps TRBD2 (5 bases). Trimming stripped 0 bases from V and 3 bases from J, with 10 bases between. CDR3 length: 15 amino acids. CDR1 and CDR2 from the germline V gene are SGDLS and YYNGEE. The CDR3 region has the DNA TGTGCCAGCAGCGTAGACGGGGTGAACTACAATGAGCAGTTCTTC. Translating it yields CASSVDGVNYNEQFF.

The chain is built from TRBV6-1 and TRBJ1-3, with a possible D match to TRBD1 (5 bases). V lost 1 base to trimming and J lost 6 bases, with 7 bases between them. CDR3 length: 13 residues. The germline gives CDR1 MNHNS, CDR2 SASEGT. CDR3 in amino acids: CASSEEGLNTIYF. CDR3 DNA sequence: TGTGCCAGCAGTGAAGAGGGACTAAACACCATATATTTT.

This clone was observed a few times. The rearrangement joins TRBV7-2 to TRBJ1-3, with D maybe TRBD1 (6 bases). Between the trimmed V and J ends, which lost 1 base and 9 bases, there was a span of 13 bases. The CDR3 is made up of 14 amino acids. The V gene's germline CDR1 is SGHTA and CDR2 FQGNSA. CDR3 sequence (DNA): TGTGCCAGCAGCTTAGGGGGGCAAGGTTTCACCATATATTTT. It yields the protein CASSLGGQGFTIYF.

The rearrangement links TRBV5-1 to TRBJ1-2; 8 nucleotides match TRBD1. CDR3 length: 13 amino acids. The J segment lost 7 bases and the V segment lost 3 bases, leaving 5 bases of the junction unmatched. Looked up from germline, CDR1 is SGHRS and CDR2 is YFSETQ. The CDR3 spells CASSSTGEGGYTF. CDR3 nucleotide sequence: TGCGCCAGCAGCTCGACAGGGGAGGGTGGCTACACCTTC.

This rearrangement joins TRBV6-5 to TRBJ2-7, with a tentative D call TRBD2 (5 bases). The V and J ends lost 5 bases and 0 bases respectively, with 11 bases between them. The CDR3 loop spans 14 amino acids. Per the germline V gene, CDR1 is MNHEY and CDR2 is SVGAGI. The CDR3 protein is CASSEGGSSYEQYF. The CDR3 DNA reads TGTGCCAGCAGTGAAGGTGGGAGCTCCTACGAGCAGTACTTC.

This chain joins TRBV5-4 and TRBJ1-6; D may be TRBD1 (5 bases). The CDR3 is 12 amino acids. V gave up 3 bases and J gave up 11 bases, with 9 bases separating them. Germline V CDR1 and CDR2: SGHNT, YYREEE (reference sequence). The CDR3 spells CASSWTGAPLHF. The CDR3 DNA follows: TGTGCCAGCAGCTGGACGGGGGCACCCCTCCACTTT.

The chain uses TRBV5-8 and TRBJ1-1; a weak D match, TRBD1 (5 bases). CDR1 SGHTS and CDR2 YDEGEE come from the germline V gene. The ends were cut back, 0 bases at V and 0 bases at J, with 12 bases in the middle. The CDR3 is made up of 16 amino acids. The CDR3 nucleotides are TGTGCCAGCAGCTTGGCGGAGGGACTATTGAACACTGAAGCTTTCTTT. Amino acid sequence: CASSLAEGLLNTEAFF.

A few counts support this clone. The chain links TRBV18 to TRBJ1-2; 10 nucleotides agree with TRBD1. The CDR3 contains 14 residues. Unmatched junction bases numbered 4, after V lost 2 bases and J lost 7 bases. CDR1 and CDR2 (germline): KGHSH, LQKENI. CDR3 DNA sequence: TGTGCCAGCTCACCAGAGGGACAGGGGTCTGGCTACACCTTC. It codes for CASSPEGQGSGYTF. The complete variable domain, with remaining parts taken from reference TRBV18 and TRBJ1-2, reads NAGVMQNPRHLVRRRGQEARLRCSPMKGHSHVYWYRQLPEEGLKFMVYLQKENIIDESGMPKERFSAEFPKEGPSILRIQQVVRGDSAAYFCASSPEGQGSGYTFGSGTRLTVV.

This sequence joins TRBV10-1 and TRBJ1-6; 9 bases are a match to TRBD1. Germline V gives CDR1 WNHNN, CDR2 SYGVQD (reference sequence). This CDR3 contains 14 residues. The V gene end was trimmed by 4 bases and the J gene end by 7 bases; junction bases not matched to a gene: 2. CDR3 bases: TGCGCCAGCAGTGCGGGACAGGGAAATTCACCCCTCCACTTT. Translating it yields CASSAGQGNSPLHF.

This chain connects TRBV30 to TRBJ1-3; no firm D call. Trimming took off 3 bases at V and 4 bases at J, with 10 bases between the two ends. The CDR3 contains 13 residues. Germline lookup yields CDR1 GTSNPN and CDR2 SVGIG (reference sequence). The CDR3 nucleotides read TGTGCCTGGAGCCTGGGGAGGGGAAACACCATATATTTT. Residues: CAWSLGRGNTIYF.

This chain joins TRBV5-1 and TRBJ1-1; D not resolved. Germline CDR1 is SGHRS and CDR2 is YFSETQ. The germline V and J ends were trimmed by 0 bases and 0 bases, with 12 bases remaining between them. The CDR3 consists of 16 residues. CDR3 protein: CASSLGHGRMNTEAFF. The DNA of the CDR3 is TGCGCCAGCAGCTTGGGCCACGGCAGGATGAACACTGAAGCTTTCTTT.

J is TRBJ2-3 and V is TRBV5-1; D call uncertain. CDR3 size: 16 residues. The V gene's germline CDR1 is SGHRS and CDR2 YFSETQ. Trimming removed 0 bases at V and 4 bases at J, with 15 bases between. As DNA, the CDR3 is TGCGCCAGCAGCTTGGGTGCTAGTACCGCCGCAGATACGCAGTATTTT. Protein sequence: CASSLGASTAADTQYF.

V usage is TRBV2 and J usage is TRBJ1-1; no clear D. The germline gives CDR1 SNHLY, CDR2 FYNNEI. Trimming pared 5 bases from V and 8 bases from J, leaving 15 bases between. CDR3 length: 13 amino acids. CDR3 sequence reads: CASSYVGGGEAFF. The CDR3 bases are TGTGCCAGCAGTTATGTTGGAGGAGGGGAAGCTTTCTTT.

The chain carries TRBV2 and TRBJ1-5; no reliable D call. This CDR3 is 13 amino acids long. The V gene lost 6 bases and the J gene lost 1 base, with 7 bases spanning the gap. From germline, CDR1 is SNHLY and CDR2 FYNNEI. As DNA, the CDR3 is TGTGCCAGCAGCTATGAGAGCAATCAGCCCCAGCATTTT. Protein: CASSYESNQPQHF.

The genes are TRBV7-9 and TRBJ2-5; a possible D gene is TRBD2 (7 bases). Trimming pared 2 bases from V and 0 bases from J, leaving 16 bases between. The CDR3 covers 17 residues. Germline V gene sequence: CDR1 SEHNR, CDR2 FQNEAQ (reference sequence). The CDR3 DNA is TGTGCCAGCAGCTTATTCGGGGGGCAGGGCTACCAAGAGACCCAGTACTTC. It is translated as CASSLFGGQGYQETQYF.

The chain joins TRBV5-1 to TRBJ2-7, with 8 bases fitting TRBD1. Germline CDR1 and CDR2: SGHRS and YFSETQ. This CDR3 region has 15 residues. The V and J ends lost 1 base and 1 base, in that order; junction bases with no gene match: 4. CDR3 sequence (DNA): TGCGCCAGCAGCTTGTGGGGGACAGGTTCCTACGAGCAGTACTTC. It is translated as CASSLWGTGSYEQYF.

This clone was seen once. The chain uses TRBV18 and TRBJ2-2, with a weak D call TRBD2 (6 bases). The CDR3 extends over 18 amino acids. V lost 3 bases and J 0 bases, leaving 17 bases between the germline ends. The germline gives CDR1 KGHSH, CDR2 LQKENI. CDR3 residues: CASSPLLGGYANTGELFF. CDR3 in DNA: TGTGCCAGCTCACCCCTCCTCGGAGGGTACGCGAACACCGGGGAGCTGTTTTTT.

The chain joins TRBV21-1 to TRBJ2-1; the table calls TRBD1, which could not be checked here. TRBV21-1 represents a pseudogene. The CDR3 extends over 16 amino acids. The CDR3 DNA follows: TGTGCCAGCAGCAAAAAATGGTTCCAGGGTTACAATGAGCAGTTCTTC. Its translation: CASSKKWFQGYNEQFF.